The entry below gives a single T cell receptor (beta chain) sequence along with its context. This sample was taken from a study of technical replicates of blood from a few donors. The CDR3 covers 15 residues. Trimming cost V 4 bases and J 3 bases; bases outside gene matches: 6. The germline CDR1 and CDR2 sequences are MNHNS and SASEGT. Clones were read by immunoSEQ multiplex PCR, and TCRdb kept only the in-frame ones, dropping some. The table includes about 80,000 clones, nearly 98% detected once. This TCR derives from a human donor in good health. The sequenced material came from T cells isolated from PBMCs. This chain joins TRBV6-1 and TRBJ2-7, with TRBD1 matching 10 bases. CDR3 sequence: CASSGSGTGDYEQYF. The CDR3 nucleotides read TGTGCCAGCAGTGGATCCGGGACAGGGGACTACGAGCAGTACTTC.